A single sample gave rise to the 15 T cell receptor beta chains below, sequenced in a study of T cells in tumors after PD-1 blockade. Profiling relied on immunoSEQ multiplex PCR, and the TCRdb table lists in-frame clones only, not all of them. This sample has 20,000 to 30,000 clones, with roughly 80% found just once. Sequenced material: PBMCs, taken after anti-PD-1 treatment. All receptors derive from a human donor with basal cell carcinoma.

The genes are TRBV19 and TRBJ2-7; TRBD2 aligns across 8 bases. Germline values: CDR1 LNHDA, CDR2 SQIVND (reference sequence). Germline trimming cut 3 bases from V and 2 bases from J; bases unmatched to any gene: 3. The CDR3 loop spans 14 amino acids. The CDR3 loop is CASSIRGGPYEQYF. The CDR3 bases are TGTGCCAGTAGTATTCGGGGGGGTCCCTACGAGCAGTACTTC.

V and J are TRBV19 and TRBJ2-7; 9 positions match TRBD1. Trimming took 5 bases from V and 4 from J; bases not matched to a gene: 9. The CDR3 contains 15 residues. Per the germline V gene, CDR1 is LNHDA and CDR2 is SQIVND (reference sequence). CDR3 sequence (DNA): TGTGCCAGTAGTCAAAGGCGGGACAGGGTTTACGAGCAGTACTTC. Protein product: CASSQRRDRVYEQYF. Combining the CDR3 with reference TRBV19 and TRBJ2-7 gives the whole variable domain DGGITQSPKYLFRKEGQNVTLSCEQNLNHDAMYWYRQDPGQGLRLIYYSQIVNDFQKGDIAEGYSVSREKKESFPLTVTSAQKNPTAFYLCASSQRRDRVYEQYFGPGTRLTVT.

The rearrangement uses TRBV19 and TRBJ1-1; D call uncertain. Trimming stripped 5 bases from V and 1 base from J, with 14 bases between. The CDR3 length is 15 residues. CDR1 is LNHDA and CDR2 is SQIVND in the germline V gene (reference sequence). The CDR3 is CASSVPRLENTEAFF. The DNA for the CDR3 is TGTGCCAGTAGTGTTCCGCGGTTGGAGAACACTGAAGCTTTCTTT.

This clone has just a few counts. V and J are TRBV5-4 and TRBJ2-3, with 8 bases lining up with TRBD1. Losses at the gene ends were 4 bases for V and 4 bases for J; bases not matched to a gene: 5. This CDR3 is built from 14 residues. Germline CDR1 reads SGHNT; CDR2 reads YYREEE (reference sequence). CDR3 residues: CASSHRTGSDTQYF. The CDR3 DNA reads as TGTGCCAGCAGCCATCGGACAGGGTCAGATACGCAGTATTTT.

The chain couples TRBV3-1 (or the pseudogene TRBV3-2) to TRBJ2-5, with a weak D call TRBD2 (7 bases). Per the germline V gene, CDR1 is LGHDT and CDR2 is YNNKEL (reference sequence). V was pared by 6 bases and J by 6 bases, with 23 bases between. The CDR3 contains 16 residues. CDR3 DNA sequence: TGTGCCAGCAGGGGCCAAGGGAGGGGGGGCGGAAAGACCCAGTACTTC. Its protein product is CASRGQGRGGGKTQYF.

The CDR3 DNA reads TGTGCCAGCAGCCAAGTGGGCGGGGCCTTAAACGAGCAGTACTTC. It is translated as CASSQVGGALNEQYF. The chain combines TRBV3-1 (or the pseudogene TRBV3-2) with TRBJ2-7; TRBD2 might be the D (6 bases). V lost 1 base to trimming and J lost 5 bases, with 15 bases between them. CDR1 and CDR2 from the germline V gene are LGHDT and YNNKEL (reference sequence). CDR3 length equals 15 residues.

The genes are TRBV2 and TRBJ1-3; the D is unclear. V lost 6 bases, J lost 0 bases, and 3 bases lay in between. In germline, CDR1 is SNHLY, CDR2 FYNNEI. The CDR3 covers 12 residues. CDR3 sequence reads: CASSGSGNTIYF. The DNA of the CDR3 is TGTGCCAGCAGCGGCTCTGGAAACACCATATATTTT. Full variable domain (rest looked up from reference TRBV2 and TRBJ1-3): EPEVTQTPSHQVTQMGQEVILRCVPISNHLYFYWYRQILGQKVEFLVSFYNNEISEKSEIFDDQFSVERPDGSNFTLKIRSTKLEDSAMYFCASSGSGNTIYFGEGSWLTVV.

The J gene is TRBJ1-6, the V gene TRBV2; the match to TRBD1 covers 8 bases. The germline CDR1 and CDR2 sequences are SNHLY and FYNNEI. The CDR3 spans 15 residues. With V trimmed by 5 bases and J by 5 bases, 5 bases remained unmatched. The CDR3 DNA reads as TGTGCCAGCAGTCAATTGGACAGGGATAATTCACCCCTCCACTTT. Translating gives CASSQLDRDNSPLHF.

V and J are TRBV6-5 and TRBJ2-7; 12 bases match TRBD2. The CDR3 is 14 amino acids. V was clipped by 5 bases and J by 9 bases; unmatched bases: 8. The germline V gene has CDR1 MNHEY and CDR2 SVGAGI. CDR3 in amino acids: CASSPTSGGTGQYF. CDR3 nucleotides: TGTGCCAGCAGTCCTACTAGCGGGGGGACGGGGCAGTACTTC.

The DNA of the CDR3 is TGTGCCAGCAGATCTGGACAGGGATCTCATTTT. Protein product: CASRSGQGSHF. The chain links TRBV5-6 to TRBJ1-5, with 8 bases aligning to TRBD1. Germline V gene data show CDR1 as SGHDT and CDR2 as YYEEEE. The CDR3 is made up of 11 amino acids. V dropped 5 bases and J dropped 16; count of bases not matched to a gene: 8.

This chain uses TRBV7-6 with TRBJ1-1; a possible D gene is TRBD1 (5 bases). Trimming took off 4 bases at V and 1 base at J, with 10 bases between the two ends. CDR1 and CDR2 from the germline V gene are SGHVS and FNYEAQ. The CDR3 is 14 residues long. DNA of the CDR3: TGTGCCAGCAGCTACTCGGGGACGAACACTGAAGCTTTCTTT. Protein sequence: CASSYSGTNTEAFF.

The CDR3 nucleotides are TGTGCCAGCAGTTACTCGGGGGGGACCTCCTACGAGCAGTACTTC. As protein: CASSYSGGTSYEQYF. The V and J genes are TRBV6-5 and TRBJ2-7; 7 bases line up with TRBD2. With 0 bases clipped from V and 0 bases from J, the junction kept 2 bases outside the gene matches. The V gene's germline CDR1 is MNHEY and CDR2 SVGAGI. There are 15 residues in the CDR3.

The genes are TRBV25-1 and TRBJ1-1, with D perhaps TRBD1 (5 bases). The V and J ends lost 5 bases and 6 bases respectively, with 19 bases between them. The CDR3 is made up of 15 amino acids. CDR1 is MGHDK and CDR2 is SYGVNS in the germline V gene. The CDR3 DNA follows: TGTGCCAGCAGTCCTATCGGGGGTTCACGGCCTGAAGCTTTCTTT. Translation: CASSPIGGSRPEAFF.

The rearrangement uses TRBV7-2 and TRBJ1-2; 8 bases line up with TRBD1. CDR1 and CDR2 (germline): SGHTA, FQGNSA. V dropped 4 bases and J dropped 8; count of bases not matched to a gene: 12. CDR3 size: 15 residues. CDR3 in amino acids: CASSSQTGAQRGYTF. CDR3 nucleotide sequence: TGTGCCAGCAGCTCACAGACAGGGGCCCAGCGAGGCTACACCTTC.

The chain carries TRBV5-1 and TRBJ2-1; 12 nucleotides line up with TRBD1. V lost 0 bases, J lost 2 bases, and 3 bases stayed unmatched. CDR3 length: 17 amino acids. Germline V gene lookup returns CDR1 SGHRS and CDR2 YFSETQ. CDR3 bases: TGCGCCAGCAGCTTGGCCGGGACAGGGGGCGCCTACAATGAGCAGTTCTTC. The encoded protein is CASSLAGTGGAYNEQFF.